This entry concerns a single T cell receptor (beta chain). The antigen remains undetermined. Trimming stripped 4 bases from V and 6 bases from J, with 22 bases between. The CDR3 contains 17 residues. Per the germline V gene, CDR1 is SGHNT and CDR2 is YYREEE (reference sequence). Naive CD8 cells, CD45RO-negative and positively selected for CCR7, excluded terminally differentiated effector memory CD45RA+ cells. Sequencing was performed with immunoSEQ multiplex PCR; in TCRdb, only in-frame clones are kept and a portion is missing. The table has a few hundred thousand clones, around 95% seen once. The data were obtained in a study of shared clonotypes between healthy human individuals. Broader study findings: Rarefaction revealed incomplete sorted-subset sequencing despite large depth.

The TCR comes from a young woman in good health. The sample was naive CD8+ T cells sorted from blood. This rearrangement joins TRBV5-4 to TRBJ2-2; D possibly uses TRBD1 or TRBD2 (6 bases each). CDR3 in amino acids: CASSPTGGGGNPGELFF. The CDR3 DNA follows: TGTGCCAGCAGCCCGACAGGCGGAGGGGGTAACCCCGGGGAGCTGTTTTTT.